The 32 T cell receptor beta chains presented below share a single source sample, sequenced in a study of blood T cell repertoires in COVID-19. Here immunoSEQ multiplex PCR was the method, and the copy in TCRdb shows in-frame clones only, minus some. In the table there are about 180,000 clones, approximately 86% of which are singletons. The specimen sequenced was peripheral blood. These receptors were obtained from a woman of 80 years or more with acute or convalescent COVID-19.

This clone was detected only a few times. The V call is TRBV18, the J call TRBJ1-3, with 11 bases matching TRBD1. The germline gives CDR1 KGHSH, CDR2 LQKENI. This CDR3 has 17 amino acids. V was clipped by 3 bases and J by 7 bases; unmatched bases: 11. In DNA form, the CDR3 reads TGTGCCAGCTCACCCCGGACAGGGGGCGGAATCGGGAACACCATATATTTT. Residues: CASSPRTGGGIGNTIYF.

This clone has a single count. In DNA form, the CDR3 reads TGTGCCAGTAGTCTCGCCCTCGGACAGGCTCGCTCCTACGAGCAGTACTTC. Translated, it gives CASSLALGQARSYEQYF. This chain joins TRBV19 and TRBJ2-7, with 7 bases fitting TRBD1. Germline V gene sequence: CDR1 LNHDA, CDR2 SQIVND (reference sequence). The CDR3 consists of 17 residues. V shed 5 bases, J shed 0 bases, and the junction held 13 bases outside the gene matches. The variable domain in full, completed from reference TRBV19 and TRBJ2-7, reads DGGITQSPKYLFRKEGQNVTLSCEQNLNHDAMYWYRQDPGQGLRLIYYSQIVNDFQKGDIAEGYSVSREKKESFPLTVTSAQKNPTAFYLCASSLALGQARSYEQYFGPGTRLTVT.

The genes are TRBV5-1 and TRBJ2-5, with TRBD2 matching over 8 bases. The CDR3 has 16 amino acids. V shed 2 bases, J shed 4 bases, and the junction held 10 bases outside the gene matches. Germline CDR1 and CDR2: SGHRS and YFSETQ. The CDR3 loop is CASSFQSGRGGETQYF. CDR3 nucleotides: TGCGCCAGCAGCTTTCAATCCGGGAGGGGAGGAGAGACCCAGTACTTC.

The V gene is TRBV2, the J gene TRBJ1-4, with 9 bases lining up with TRBD1. The CDR3 has 15 amino acids. Trimming cost V 7 bases and J 5 bases; bases outside gene matches: 8. Germline V lookup: CDR1 SNHLY, CDR2 FYNNEI. CDR3 loop: CASMSDRGRNEKLFF. The DNA of the CDR3 is TGTGCCAGCATGTCGGACAGGGGTAGGAATGAAAAACTGTTTTTT.

Only a few counts were recorded for this clone. The V call is TRBV29-1, the J call TRBJ2-5; D is uncertain. This CDR3 has 14 amino acids. V was trimmed by 4 bases and J by 4 bases, leaving 16 bases between them. Germline V gene sequence: CDR1 SQVTM, CDR2 ANQGSEA. CDR3 sequence reads: CSVALGPPAETQYF. CDR3 DNA: TGCAGCGTTGCGCTTGGGCCCCCGGCAGAGACCCAGTACTTC.

V usage is TRBV7-9 and J usage is TRBJ1-3, with TRBD1 identical over 7 bases. This CDR3 contains 15 residues. J gave up 4 bases and V 5 bases, and 8 bases lay outside the gene matches. The germline CDR1 and CDR2 sequences are SEHNR and FQNEAQ (reference sequence). The CDR3 nucleotides are TGTGCCAGCAGCCAATTAGGGGGCAGGGGAAACACCATATATTTT. Translated, it gives CASSQLGGRGNTIYF.

This clone has only one observation. This chain connects TRBV15 to TRBJ1-4; D ambiguous. Germline V gene sequence: CDR1 LNHNV, CDR2 YYDKDF (reference sequence). This CDR3 has 16 amino acids. The V end lost 1 base, the J end lost 0 bases, and 9 bases lay between the germline ends. DNA of the CDR3: TGTGCCACCAGCAGAGGATCGCGGGCAACTAATGAAAAACTGTTTTTT. This gives the protein CATSRGSRATNEKLFF.

This clone was picked up one time. V and J are TRBV5-4 and TRBJ2-1, with D tentatively TRBD1 (6 bases). CDR3 size: 15 residues. Trimming removed 0 bases at V and 6 bases at J, with 13 bases between. From germline, CDR1 is SGHNT and CDR2 YYREEE (reference sequence). As DNA, the CDR3 is TGTGCCAGCAGCTTGGCCCAGGGGAAGGGCAATGAGCAGTTCTTC. Translating it yields CASSLAQGKGNEQFF.

This chain joins TRBV5-1 and TRBJ2-5; D perhaps matches TRBD1 (5 bases). V shed 0 bases and J shed 2 bases, with 11 bases lying between them. CDR3 length: 15 amino acids. Germline CDR1 reads SGHRS; CDR2 reads YFSETQ. DNA for the CDR3: TGCGCCAGCAGCTTGGTTGGGGCGCAACAAGAGACCCAGTACTTC. It yields the protein CASSLVGAQQETQYF.

This chain joins TRBV12-3 or TRBV12-4 and TRBJ2-7; tentatively, D is TRBD1 (5 bases). The V and J ends lost 3 bases and 2 bases respectively, with 8 bases between them. This CDR3 has 13 residues. The CDR3 DNA sequence: TGTGCCAGCAGTTTCCAGGGTCCCTACGAGCAGTACTTC. As protein: CASSFQGPYEQYF.

The chain combines TRBV12-3 or TRBV12-4 with TRBJ1-4; D remains unclear. Trimming took off 6 bases at V and 8 bases at J, with 13 bases between the two ends. The CDR3 contains 13 residues. CDR3 nucleotide sequence: TGTGCCAGCAGCACCCCGCCGGGGGAAAAACTGTTTTTT. It encodes CASSTPPGEKLFF.

This sequence joins TRBV12-3 or TRBV12-4 and TRBJ2-7, with a tentative D call TRBD2 (6 bases). V lost 2 bases, J lost 5 bases, and 7 bases lay in between. This CDR3 has 12 amino acids. The DNA for the CDR3 is TGTGCCAGCAGTTTACTAGCGAACGAGCAGTACTTC. It codes for CASSLLANEQYF.

The sample holds one count of this clone. The chain employs TRBV19 and TRBJ2-1; D may be TRBD2 (6 bases). CDR1 and CDR2 from the germline V gene are LNHDA and SQIVND (reference sequence). Between the trimmed V and J ends, which lost 0 bases and 2 bases, there was a span of 17 bases. The CDR3 consists of 18 residues. The CDR3 nucleotides are TGTGCCAGTAGTATAGATCGAGGGCTAGCGTCGACCTACAATGAGCAGTTCTTC. Translating gives CASSIDRGLASTYNEQFF. The full variable domain, completed using reference TRBV19 and TRBJ2-1, is DGGITQSPKYLFRKEGQNVTLSCEQNLNHDAMYWYRQDPGQGLRLIYYSQIVNDFQKGDIAEGYSVSREKKESFPLTVTSAQKNPTAFYLCASSIDRGLASTYNEQFFGPGTRLTVL.

The chain employs TRBV12-3 or TRBV12-4 and TRBJ2-3, with D uncertain. This CDR3 contains 12 residues. The V and J ends lost 7 bases and 2 bases respectively, with 7 bases between them. CDR3 nucleotides: TGTGCCAGCACCCAGATCACAGATACGCAGTATTTT. Its translation is CASTQITDTQYF.

V and J are TRBV5-4 and TRBJ1-1; 7 nucleotides align to TRBD1. The CDR3 loop spans 15 amino acids. Per germline, CDR1 SGHNT and CDR2 YYREEE (reference sequence). The V gene end was trimmed by 3 bases and the J gene end by 1 base; junction bases not matched to a gene: 6. In DNA, the CDR3 is TGTGCCAGCAGCTGGGCAGGGGGGACGAACACTGAAGCTTTCTTT. Its translation: CASSWAGGTNTEAFF.

The V and J genes are TRBV6-5 and TRBJ2-7; 8 nucleotides match TRBD2. This CDR3 has 14 amino acids. Germline lookup yields CDR1 MNHEY and CDR2 SVGAGI. V lost 7 bases and J lost 6; bases outside the gene matches: 11. The CDR3 nucleotides read TGTGCCAGCACCCGCCCGGGACTAGAAGGCGAGCAGTACTTC. Its translation: CASTRPGLEGEQYF.

In this sample, this clone turned up once. The chain joins TRBV10-3 to TRBJ2-2, with 10 bases aligning to TRBD1. Unmatched junction bases numbered 6, after V lost 4 bases and J lost 4 bases. Germline CDR1 reads ENHRY; CDR2 reads SYGVKD. CDR3 length: 16 amino acids. The CDR3, as DNA: TGTGCCATCAGTGCTACCGGGACAGGGGTCACCGGGGAGCTGTTTTTT. As protein: CAISATGTGVTGELFF.

The chain links TRBV5-1 to TRBJ2-1; TRBD1 might be the D (6 bases). The CDR3 is 14 residues long. The V and J ends lost 0 bases and 8 bases respectively, with 12 bases between them. Germline loops: CDR1 SGHRS, CDR2 YFSETQ. CDR3 residues: CASSLGRDTDEQFF. The CDR3 DNA is TGCGCCAGCAGCTTGGGCCGGGACACGGATGAGCAGTTCTTC.

This clone was detected only once. The DNA of the CDR3 is TGTGCTTGTGAGAGGGGGAGAACTGAAGCTTTCTTT. It translates to CACERGRTEAFF. This chain links TRBV30 with TRBJ1-1, with a possible D match to TRBD1 (6 bases). The CDR3 covers 12 residues. CDR1 and CDR2 from the germline V gene are GTSNPN and SVGIG (reference sequence). Together with reference TRBV30 and TRBJ1-1, the CDR3 gives the full variable domain: SQTIHQWPATLVQPVGSPLSLECTVEGTSNPNLYWYRQAAGRGLQLLFYSVGIGQISSEVPQNLSASRPQDRQFILSSKKLLLSDSGFYLCACERGRTEAFFGQGTRLTVV.

The rearrangement links TRBV2 to TRBJ2-3; no clear D. Germline values: CDR1 SNHLY, CDR2 FYNNEI. CDR3 length: 12 amino acids. V shed 6 bases and J shed 2 bases, with 6 bases lying between them. The DNA for the CDR3 is TGTGCCAGCAGCCAACTCACAGATACGCAGTATTTT. It specifies CASSQLTDTQYF.

V usage is TRBV6-2 or TRBV6-3 and J usage is TRBJ2-7, with 8 bases fitting TRBD1. CDR3 length: 14 amino acids. The V gene end was trimmed by 2 bases and the J gene end by 4 bases; junction bases not matched to a gene: 4. Germline V gives CDR1 MNHEY, CDR2 SVGEGT. The CDR3 DNA reads TGTGCCAGCAGTTACCGACAGGGGCAATACGAGCAGTACTTC. As protein: CASSYRQGQYEQYF.

J is TRBJ1-4 and V is TRBV11-2; D gene ambiguous. The V end lost 1 base, the J end lost 8 bases, and 11 bases lay between the germline ends. This CDR3 spans 14 amino acids. Germline-derived CDR1 and CDR2 are SGHAT and FQNNGV. The CDR3 sequence is CASSLAWASEKLFF. The CDR3 DNA follows: TGTGCCAGCAGCTTAGCCTGGGCGTCCGAAAAACTGTTTTTT.

The DNA of the CDR3 is TGTGCCAGCAGGGAGGGACGGTATAGCAATCAGCCCCAGCATTTT. This encodes CASREGRYSNQPQHF. The chain recombines TRBV6-5 with TRBJ1-5, with a possible D match to TRBD1 (5 bases). This CDR3 is 15 amino acids long. CDR1 and CDR2 from the germline V gene are MNHEY and SVGAGI. V was shortened by 6 bases and J by 0 bases, with 12 bases between the two germline ends.

In DNA, the CDR3 is TGTGCCAGCAGCGTAGGTGGGGGACAGGGTAATGAAAAACTGTTTTTT. Translation: CASSVGGGQGNEKLFF. The chain links TRBV9 to TRBJ1-4, with 9 bases identical to TRBD1. The trim removed 0 bases at V and 4 bases at J, leaving 4 bases unmatched. This CDR3 spans 16 amino acids. Germline CDR1 and CDR2: SGDLS and YYNGEE. The whole variable domain, filled in from reference TRBV9 and TRBJ1-4, reads DSGVTQTPKHLITATGQRVTLRCSPRSGDLSVYWYQQSLDQGLQFLIQYYNGEERAKGNILERFSAQQFPDLHSELNLSSLELGDSALYFCASSVGGGQGNEKLFFGSGTQLSVL.

Remarks on this clone: Sequence at one end of the junction differs from germline and may be a read error. The chain couples TRBV5-8 to TRBJ2-7; 7 bases map to TRBD1. CDR1 is SGHTS and CDR2 is YDEGEE in the germline V gene. The CDR3 has 10 amino acids. The CDR3 spells CASSFTGQHF. Written as DNA, the CDR3 is TGTGCCAGCAGCTTTACGGGACAGCACTTC.

The rearrangement uses TRBV20-1 and TRBJ2-7; D call uncertain. Germline lookup yields CDR1 DFQATT and CDR2 SNEGSKA (reference sequence). The V and J ends lost 3 bases and 6 bases respectively, with 6 bases between them. The CDR3 extends over 10 amino acids. The CDR3 is CSASISEQYF. The CDR3 region has the DNA TGCAGTGCTAGTATCAGCGAGCAGTACTTC.

This clone has only one observation. This chain connects TRBV6-5 to TRBJ2-7; TRBD2 matches 10 bases. Germline CDR1 is MNHEY and CDR2 is SVGAGI. This CDR3 is 14 amino acids long. The V gene end was trimmed by 2 bases and the J gene end by 4 bases; junction bases not matched to a gene: 2. CDR3 bases: TGTGCCAGCAGTTACGGTAGCGGGAGGTACGAGCAGTACTTC. Translating gives CASSYGSGRYEQYF.

This clone occurred a few times. The V gene is TRBV12-1, the J gene TRBJ2-4; the table gives TRBD1 as D, unverified against the DNA. TRBV12-1 is tagged as a pseudogene. This CDR3 has 18 residues. CDR3: CASSPGQGEELAKNIQYF. The CDR3 DNA is TGTGCCAGCAGCCCGGGACAGGGAGAAGAATTAGCCAAAAACATTCAGTACTTC.

This clone has just a few counts. The chain employs TRBV7-9 and TRBJ2-7, with 7 bases that match TRBD2. The CDR3 has 13 residues. V lost 5 bases, J lost 2 bases, and 3 bases stayed unmatched. CDR1 is SEHNR and CDR2 is FQNEAQ in the germline V gene (reference sequence). In DNA form, the CDR3 reads TGTGCCAGCAGCCCAAGCGGGACCTACGAGCAGTACTTC. Its translation is CASSPSGTYEQYF.

The gene calls are TRBV2 and TRBJ1-4; TRBD1 is a possible D gene (6 bases). Germline CDR1 and CDR2: SNHLY and FYNNEI. The CDR3 is 15 amino acids. V was shortened by 4 bases and J by 8 bases, with 17 bases between the two germline ends. The CDR3 protein is CASSAAPIRGEKLFF. DNA of the CDR3: TGTGCCAGCAGTGCGGCGCCTATAAGGGGGGAAAAACTGTTTTTT.

The chain combines TRBV5-1 with TRBJ1-2; the match to TRBD1 covers 7 bases. J was trimmed by 4 bases and V by 4 bases; bases with no gene match: 10. The CDR3 sequence is 15 residues long. The V gene's germline CDR1 is SGHRS and CDR2 YFSETQ. In DNA, the CDR3 is TGCGCCAGCAGCCCACTGGGACAGCGCGGCTATGGCTACACCTTC. Translated: CASSPLGQRGYGYTF.

The rearrangement joins TRBV30 to TRBJ2-2; tentatively, D is TRBD2 (6 bases). Germline V gene sequence: CDR1 GTSNPN, CDR2 SVGIG (reference sequence). CDR3 length: 15 residues. Trimming pared 7 bases from V and 8 bases from J, leaving 23 bases between. CDR3 protein: CASNGGLTASGELFF. CDR3 sequence (DNA): TGTGCCTCGAATGGAGGGCTCACTGCCAGTGGGGAGCTGTTTTTT. The full variable domain, its missing parts supplied by reference TRBV30 and TRBJ2-2, is SQTIHQWPATLVQPVGSPLSLECTVEGTSNPNLYWYRQAAGRGLQLLFYSVGIGQISSEVPQNLSASRPQDRQFILSSKKLLLSDSGFYLCASNGGLTASGELFFGEGSRLTVL.